Here is one T cell receptor beta chain with its context. The source of the sample is a study of T-cell reconstitution after alpha-beta-depleted transplantation in children. Library preparation (for TCRbeta) was performed with unique molecular identifiers. TCRdb analysed the PCR reads with MiXCR anew, one entry per CDR3 protein. The sample shows some 440,000 distinct CDR3 sequences, about 16% of them seen only once. Germline V gene data show CDR1 as DFQATT and CDR2 as SNEGSKA (reference sequence). CDR3 length: 14 amino acids. V lost 1 base and J lost 2, with 12 bases in between. This chain links TRBV20-1 with TRBJ2-7; D not certain. The sample was PBMCs, mostly from graft donor cells, taken 360 days after TCRalphabeta/CD19-depleted stem cell transplant. The receptor was isolated from a boy under three years old who had a stem cell transplant for Wiskott-Aldrich syndrome, so the T cells may come from the graft donor. The CDR3 protein is CSARAPKRAYEQYF. In nucleotides, the CDR3 is TGCAGTGCTAGAGCCCCTAAACGGGCCTACGAGCAGTACTTC.